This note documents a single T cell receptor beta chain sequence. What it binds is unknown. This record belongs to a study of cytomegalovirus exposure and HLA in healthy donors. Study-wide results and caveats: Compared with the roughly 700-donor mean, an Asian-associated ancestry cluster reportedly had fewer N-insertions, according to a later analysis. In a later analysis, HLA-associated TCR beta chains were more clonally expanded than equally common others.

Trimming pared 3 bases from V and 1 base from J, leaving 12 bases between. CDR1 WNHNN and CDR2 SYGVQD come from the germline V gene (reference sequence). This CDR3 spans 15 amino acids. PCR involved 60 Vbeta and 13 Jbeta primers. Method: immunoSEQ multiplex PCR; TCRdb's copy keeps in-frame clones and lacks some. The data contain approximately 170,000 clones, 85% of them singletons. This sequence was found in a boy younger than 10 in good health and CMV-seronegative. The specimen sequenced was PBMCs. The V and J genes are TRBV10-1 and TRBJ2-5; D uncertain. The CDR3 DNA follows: TGCGCCAGCAGTGATTCCTATGCGGTCCAAGAGACCCAGTACTTC. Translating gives CASSDSYAVQETQYF.